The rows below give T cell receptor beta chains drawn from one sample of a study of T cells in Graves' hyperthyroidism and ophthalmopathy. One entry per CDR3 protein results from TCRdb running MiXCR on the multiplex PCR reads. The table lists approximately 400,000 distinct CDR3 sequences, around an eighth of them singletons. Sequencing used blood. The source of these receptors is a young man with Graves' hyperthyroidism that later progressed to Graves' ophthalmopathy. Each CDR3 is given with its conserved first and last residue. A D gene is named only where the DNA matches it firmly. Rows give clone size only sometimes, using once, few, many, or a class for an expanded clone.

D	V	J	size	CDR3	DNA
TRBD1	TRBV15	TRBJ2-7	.	CATSSDRGTYEQYF	TGTGCCACCAGCTCGGACAGGGGGACCTACGAGCAGTACTTC
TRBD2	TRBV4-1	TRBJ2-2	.	CASSQEIASGVVGELFF	TGCGCCAGCAGCCAAGAGATAGCTAGCGGGGTAGTCGGGGAGCTGTTTTTT
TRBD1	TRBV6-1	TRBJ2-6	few	CASSAGLGTGVTGANVLTF	TGTGCCAGCAGTGCGGGTCTCGGGACAGGGGTTACTGGGGCCAACGTCCTGACTTTC
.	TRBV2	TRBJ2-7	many	CASRRQELSYEQYF	TGTGCCAGCAGGCGACAGGAGCTTTCCTACGAGCAGTACTTC
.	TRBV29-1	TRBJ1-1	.	CSVVHPNTEAFF	TGCAGCGTGGTACATCCGAACACTGAAGCTTTCTTT
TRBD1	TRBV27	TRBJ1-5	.	CASSPGPGQSNQPQHF	TGTGCCAGCAGTCCGGGACCGGGACAGAGCAATCAGCCCCAGCATTTT
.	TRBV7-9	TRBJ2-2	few	CASSLAAGVDTGELFF	TGTGCCAGCAGCTTAGCCGCAGGGGTTGACACCGGGGAGCTGTTTTTT
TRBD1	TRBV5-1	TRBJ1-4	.	CASSLGQGASPNEKLFF	TGCGCCAGCAGCTTGGGACAGGGGGCGTCCCCTAATGAAAAACTGTTTTTT
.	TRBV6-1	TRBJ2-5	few	CASTGGPTGETQYF	TGTGCCAGCACAGGAGGACCGACGGGGGAGACCCAGTACTTC
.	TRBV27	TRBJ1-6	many	CASKQNYNSPLHF	TGTGCCAGCAAACAGAACTATAATTCACCCCTCCACTTT
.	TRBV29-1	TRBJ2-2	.	CSVRGGVNTGELFF	TGCAGCGTCAGGGGGGGAGTGAACACCGGGGAGCTGTTTTTT
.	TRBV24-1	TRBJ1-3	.	CATRLRSSGNTIYF	TGTGCCACCAGACTCAGAAGCTCTGGAAACACCATATATTTT
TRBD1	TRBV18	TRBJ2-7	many	CASSPGQGPTYEQYF	TGTGCCAGCTCACCGGGACAGGGGCCCACCTACGAGCAGTACTTC
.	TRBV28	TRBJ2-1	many	CASSLVQGEQFF	TGTGCCAGCAGCCTCGTTCAGGGTGAGCAGTTCTTC
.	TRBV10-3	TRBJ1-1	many	CAISAEVNTEAFF	TGTGCCATCAGTGCGGAGGTAAACACTGAAGCTTTCTTT